The 9 T cell receptor beta chains listed next were all sequenced from one sample in a study of early T cells in non-severe SARS-CoV-2 infection. TCRdb re-analysed the 5' RACE reads in MiXCR, keeping a single row per CDR3 protein. The sample has about 69,000 distinct CDR3 sequences, around 11% seen once. Sample: whole blood. Receptors were obtained from an adult who was a healthcare worker with PCR-confirmed SARS-CoV-2 infection or an uninfected control (not recorded which).

This chain uses TRBV16 with TRBJ1-1; a weak D match, TRBD1 (5 bases). Germline-derived CDR1 and CDR2 are KGHSY and FQNENV. The length of the CDR3 is 16 residues. Trimming took 4 bases from V and 3 from J, leaving 18 bases between them. The CDR3 DNA sequence: TGTGCCAGCAGCCGCGGGGGGACGCTAGGGGACACTGAAGCTTTCTTT. Encoded protein: CASSRGGTLGDTEAFF.

The V and J genes are TRBV19 and TRBJ2-7; D perhaps matches TRBD1 (6 bases). CDR1 and CDR2 from the germline V gene are LNHDA and SQIVND (reference sequence). The CDR3 runs 14 residues. V shed 6 bases and J shed 2 bases, with 14 bases lying between them. The CDR3 loop is CASSRRGQAYEQYF. The CDR3 DNA follows: TGTGCCAGTAGCCGTCGGGGACAAGCCTACGAGCAGTACTTC.

This clonotype was detected only a few times. The chain joins TRBV20-1 to TRBJ1-3; 7 bases agree with TRBD1. In germline, CDR1 is DFQATT, CDR2 SNEGSKA (reference sequence). Trimming took 3 bases from V and 2 from J; bases not matched to a gene: 4. This CDR3 region has 14 residues. CDR3 coding DNA: TGCAGTGCTAGGCGTCAGGGGGCTGGAAACACCATATATTTT. It specifies CSARRQGAGNTIYF.

V is TRBV11-3 and J is TRBJ2-1, with 8 nucleotides matching TRBD2. CDR3 length equals 15 residues. Germline assignment: CDR1 SGHNT and CDR2 YENEEA. J gave up 3 bases and V 5 bases, and 6 bases lay outside the gene matches. The DNA of the CDR3 is TGTGCCAGCAGCCCTTTTCGGGAGGGCTACAATGAGCAGTTCTTC. Translating it yields CASSPFREGYNEQFF.

This clonotype has at least ten counts. The chain uses TRBV5-1 and TRBJ2-3, with 9 bases lining up with TRBD2. The ends lost 5 bases at V and 4 bases at J; junction bases unmatched: 5. CDR1 and CDR2 from the germline V gene are SGHRS and YFSETQ. There are 14 residues in the CDR3. The CDR3, as DNA: TGCGCCAGCAGAGACCTAGCGGGGCCAGATACGCAGTATTTT. Protein sequence: CASRDLAGPDTQYF.

This clonotype has a handful of counts. The chain's CDR3 is CSARVANTEAFF. The CDR3, as DNA: TGCAGCGCCCGGGTCGCAAACACTGAAGCTTTCTTT. The rearrangement joins TRBV29-1 to TRBJ1-1; no definite D call. This CDR3 region has 12 residues. Trimming removed 7 bases at V and 2 bases at J, with 11 bases between. CDR1 is SQVTM and CDR2 is ANQGSEA in the germline V gene.

This clonotype has only a few counts. This chain links TRBV7-8 with TRBJ2-1, with 14 bases that match TRBD2. The germline V gene encodes CDR1 SGHVS and CDR2 FQNEAQ. The CDR3 is made up of 16 amino acids. J was trimmed by 8 bases and V by 5 bases; bases with no gene match: 8. The CDR3 coding sequence is TGTGCCAGCAGCACGGCGACTAGCGGGGGGGCAGATGAGCAGTTCTTC. It codes for CASSTATSGGADEQFF.

This clonotype turned up a few times. The chain links TRBV27 to TRBJ2-1, with 7 bases matching TRBD2. J was trimmed by 2 bases and V by 10 bases; bases with no gene match: 8. Germline CDR1 is MNHEY and CDR2 is SMNVEV (reference sequence). This CDR3 contains 14 residues. This chain's CDR3 is CATEGAGPYNEQFF. The CDR3 nucleotides are TGTGCCACCGAGGGAGCGGGACCCTACAATGAGCAGTTCTTC.

This chain uses TRBV18 with TRBJ2-2; maybe TRBD1 (6 bases). The CDR3 runs 14 residues. The V gene lost 5 bases and the J gene lost 3 bases, with 10 bases spanning the gap. CDR1 is KGHSH, CDR2 LQKENI, per germline. The CDR3 here is CASSKDRYTGELFF. In DNA form, the CDR3 reads TGTGCCAGCTCAAAAGACAGGTACACCGGGGAGCTGTTTTTT. The variable domain in full, with the rest retrieved from reference TRBV18 and TRBJ2-2, is NAGVMQNPRHLVRRRGQEARLRCSPMKGHSHVYWYRQLPEEGLKFMVYLQKENIIDESGMPKERFSAEFPKEGPSILRIQQVVRGDSAAYFCASSKDRYTGELFFGEGSRLTVL.